The 4 T cell receptor beta chains below come from one sample, sequenced in a study of naive and memory T cell subsets. Alpha and beta constant region primers primed reverse transcription for blood and skin samples. A single record per CDR3 protein comes from TCRdb applying MiXCR to the UMI-ligation and nested PCR reads. The sample carries approximately 20,000 distinct CDR3 sequences, about a tenth recorded once. Treatment in this sample: skin biopsy from PPD injection site in Mantoux-positive individual. Reverse transcription used DNase-treated unsorted total RNA, aiming for about 1 to 1,100 ng. The material sequenced was skin, taken from a tuberculin skin test site. These receptors all stem from an adult in good health.

This clonotype was seen ten or more times. The V gene is TRBV4-3, the J gene TRBJ2-3; 7 bases fit TRBD2. CDR1 and CDR2 from the germline V gene are LGHNA and YSLEER. Unmatched junction bases numbered 3, after V lost 1 base and J lost 2 bases. This CDR3 is built from 15 residues. CDR3 amino acids: CASSQVGGITDTQYF. The CDR3 DNA follows: TGCGCCAGCAGCCAAGTGGGGGGGATCACAGATACGCAGTATTTT.

CDR3 loop: CASSSQPTQNTEAFF. The DNA of the CDR3 is TGCGCCAGCAGCTCCCAGCCGACACAGAACACTGAAGCTTTCTTT. This rearrangement joins TRBV5-1 to TRBJ1-1; D gene unclear. The V end was cut by 3 bases, the J end by 1 base, with 13 bases between. The CDR3 loop spans 15 amino acids. Germline V lookup: CDR1 SGHRS, CDR2 YFSETQ.

The table lists this clonotype with many counts. The chain links TRBV5-5 to TRBJ2-5, with D perhaps matching TRBD1 (6 bases). The CDR3 contains 14 residues. Trimming left V 5 bases short and J 1 base short, with 12 bases between. Germline V gene data show CDR1 as SGHKS and CDR2 as YYEKEE (reference sequence). CDR3 nucleotides: TGTGCCAGCAGTCCGACAGGTGCCCAAGAGACCCAGTACTTC. Protein product: CASSPTGAQETQYF.

In the case of this clonotype: At one end the junction does not follow the germline gene, possibly because of a read error. The chain employs TRBV20-1 and TRBJ2-7; tentative D call: TRBD1 (6 bases). The length of the CDR3 is 12 residues. Looked up from germline, CDR1 is DFQATT and CDR2 is SNEGSKA (reference sequence). CDR3 DNA sequence: TGCAGTGTTAGAGAAACAGGGCGCGAGCAGTACTTC. Translation gives CSVRETGREQYF.